Reported below is one TCR beta chain. The antigen remains undetermined. The sample comes from a study of CD8+ T cells in alopecia areata. Study findings and constraints: Whereas mice showed it more clearly, TCR sharing across patients was murkier, possibly because of HLA.

Trimming at V came to 3 bases and at J to 4 bases, leaving 1 base not matched to a gene. Germline CDR1 reads MNHEY; CDR2 reads SMNVEV (reference sequence). The CDR3 runs 16 residues. RNA was isolated and reverse transcribed to cDNA, the sequencing template. The method was immunoSEQ multiplex PCR; TCRdb's version includes in-frame clones alone and lacks a portion of them. The sample carries about 180,000 clones, approximately 70% recorded once. The chain employs TRBV27 and TRBJ2-1; 15 bases match TRBD2. The receptor was derived from a human donor with alopecia areata. The source material was CD8+ T cells sorted from blood, sampled at week 0. The CDR3 is CASSFGTSGRYNEQFF. Written as DNA, the CDR3 is TGTGCCAGCAGTTTCGGGACTAGCGGGAGGTACAATGAGCAGTTCTTC.